The rows below give T cell receptor beta chains drawn from one sample of a study of chemoradiotherapy in HPV16-positive cancers. TCRdb's copy holds only in-frame clones and misses some; the assay was immunoSEQ multiplex PCR. The sample yields about 9,000 clones, approximately 81% seen once. The sequenced sample was tumor tissue, obtained from a patient who underwent chemoradiotherapy. Receptor source: a human donor with HPV-associated anogenital cancer. Both conserved end residues are part of each CDR3. A D gene is named only where the DNA matches it firmly. Size is omitted from some rows. Given values are once, few, many or a class for expanded clones.

j_gene: TRBJ1-1
d_gene: NA
len: 14
abundance: NA
v_gene: TRBV10-3
CDR3aa: CAIRLRQDNTEAFF
CDR3nt: TGTGCCATCAGACTTCGACAGGATAACACTGAAGCTTTCTTT

j_gene: TRBJ2-3
d_gene: NA
len: 15
abundance: NA
v_gene: TRBV2
CDR3aa: CASSATGAQSDTQYF
CDR3nt: TGTGCCAGCAGTGCGACGGGAGCGCAATCAGATACGCAGTATTTT

j_gene: TRBJ1-2
d_gene: NA
len: 16
abundance: NA
v_gene: TRBV6-1
CDR3aa: CASSEPILPVNYGYTF
CDR3nt: TGTGCCAGCAGTGAGCCCATTCTACCGGTTAACTATGGCTACACCTTC

j_gene: TRBJ2-5
d_gene: NA
len: 12
abundance: few
v_gene: TRBV19
CDR3aa: CASRRNQETQYF
CDR3nt: TGTGCCAGTAGACGGAATCAAGAGACCCAGTACTTC

j_gene: TRBJ2-7
d_gene: TRBD1
len: 15
abundance: NA
v_gene: TRBV10-3
CDR3aa: CAISSWDSSTREQYF
CDR3nt: TGTGCCATCAGTTCCTGGGACAGCTCAACAAGGGAGCAGTACTTC

j_gene: TRBJ2-7
d_gene: NA
len: 12
abundance: NA
v_gene: TRBV7-9
CDR3aa: CASSFSGYEQYF
CDR3nt: TGTGCCAGCAGCTTTTCGGGGTACGAGCAGTACTTC

j_gene: TRBJ2-3
d_gene: NA
len: 12
abundance: NA
v_gene: TRBV5-1
CDR3aa: CASSSDFDTQYF
CDR3nt: TGCGCCAGCAGCTCGGATTTTGATACGCAGTATTTT

j_gene: TRBJ1-2
d_gene: TRBD1
len: 14
abundance: NA
v_gene: TRBV28
CDR3aa: CASSLLDRADGYTF
CDR3nt: TGTGCCAGCAGTTTATTGGACAGGGCGGATGGCTACACCTTC

j_gene: TRBJ2-1
d_gene: NA
len: 18
abundance: NA
v_gene: TRBV7-8
CDR3aa: CASSLSFALTRLPNEQFF
CDR3nt: TGTGCCAGCAGCTTATCTTTTGCACTAACACGCCTGCCCAATGAGCAGTTCTTC

j_gene: TRBJ2-7
d_gene: TRBD1
len: 16
abundance: once
v_gene: TRBV4-1
CDR3aa: CASSHSPGQGAGEQYF
CDR3nt: TGCGCCAGCAGCCATTCCCCGGGACAGGGGGCGGGGGAGCAGTACTTC

j_gene: TRBJ2-5
d_gene: NA
len: 13
abundance: once
v_gene: TRBV19
CDR3aa: CASSVVSQETQYF
CDR3nt: TGTGCCAGTAGTGTTGTCAGCCAAGAGACCCAGTACTTC

j_gene: TRBJ1-3
d_gene: NA
len: 15
abundance: NA
v_gene: TRBV6-5
CDR3aa: CASSYSHTDGNTIYF
CDR3nt: TGTGCCAGCAGTTACTCACACACGGATGGAAACACCATATATTTT

j_gene: TRBJ1-1
d_gene: TRBD1
len: 14
abundance: NA
v_gene: TRBV5-1
CDR3aa: CASSLGGTGGEAFF
CDR3nt: TGCGCCAGCAGCTTGGGGGGGACAGGGGGCGAAGCTTTCTTT

j_gene: TRBJ1-6
d_gene: NA
len: 15
abundance: NA
v_gene: TRBV2
CDR3aa: CASSLNSPYNSPLHF
CDR3nt: TGTGCCAGCAGTCTGAATTCCCCCTATAATTCACCCCTCCACTTT

j_gene: TRBJ1-2
d_gene: TRBD1
len: 14
abundance: NA
v_gene: TRBV11-2
CDR3aa: CASSLTGAYRGYTF
CDR3nt: TGTGCCAGCAGCTTAACAGGGGCCTATCGGGGCTACACCTTC

j_gene: TRBJ1-1
d_gene: TRBD1
len: 15
abundance: NA
v_gene: TRBV2
CDR3aa: CASMTGGAMNTEAFF
CDR3nt: TGTGCCAGCATGACAGGGGGTGCTATGAACACTGAAGCTTTCTTT

j_gene: TRBJ1-1
d_gene: NA
len: 13
abundance: NA
v_gene: TRBV6-5
CDR3aa: CASRRGPNTEAFF
CDR3nt: TGTGCCAGCAGGCGGGGCCCAAACACTGAAGCTTTCTTT

j_gene: TRBJ2-7
d_gene: TRBD1
len: 17
abundance: NA
v_gene: TRBV27
CDR3aa: CASSPTRRQGQSYEQYF
CDR3nt: TGTGCCAGCAGCCCGACCCGCCGACAGGGTCAAAGCTACGAGCAGTACTTC

j_gene: TRBJ2-3
d_gene: NA
len: 13
abundance: NA
v_gene: TRBV5-1
CDR3aa: CASSPIQSDTQYF
CDR3nt: TGCGCCAGCAGCCCAATACAATCAGATACGCAGTATTTT

j_gene: TRBJ2-3
d_gene: NA
len: 15
abundance: NA
v_gene: TRBV2
CDR3aa: CASSITPPSTDTQYF
CDR3nt: TGTGCCAGCAGCATCACACCCCCTAGCACAGATACGCAGTATTTT

j_gene: TRBJ1-5
d_gene: NA
len: 13
abundance: NA
v_gene: TRBV6-1
CDR3aa: CASTGQEVQPQHF
CDR3nt: TGTGCCAGCACCGGCCAGGAAGTACAGCCCCAGCATTTT

j_gene: TRBJ2-2
d_gene: NA
len: 15
abundance: NA
v_gene: TRBV19
CDR3aa: CASSIEWGDTGELFF
CDR3nt: TGTGCCAGTAGTATAGAATGGGGGGACACCGGGGAGCTGTTTTTT

j_gene: TRBJ2-3
d_gene: NA
len: 15
abundance: NA
v_gene: TRBV6-5
CDR3aa: CASSYLGVRSDTQYF
CDR3nt: TGTGCCAGCAGTTACTTGGGAGTTCGATCAGATACGCAGTATTTT

j_gene: TRBJ2-7
d_gene: NA
len: 15
abundance: NA
v_gene: TRBV28
CDR3aa: CASSFPSMSSYEQYF
CDR3nt: TGTGCCAGCAGTTTTCCAAGTATGAGCTCCTACGAGCAGTACTTC

j_gene: TRBJ2-6
d_gene: NA
len: 12
abundance: NA
v_gene: TRBV30
CDR3aa: CARGTGANVLTF
CDR3nt: TGTGCCCGCGGGACTGGGGCCAACGTCCTGACTTTC

j_gene: TRBJ2-7
d_gene: TRBD2
len: 11
abundance: NA
v_gene: TRBV5-6
CDR3aa: CASSRTSEQYF
CDR3nt: TGTGCCAGCAGCAGGACTAGTGAGCAGTACTTC